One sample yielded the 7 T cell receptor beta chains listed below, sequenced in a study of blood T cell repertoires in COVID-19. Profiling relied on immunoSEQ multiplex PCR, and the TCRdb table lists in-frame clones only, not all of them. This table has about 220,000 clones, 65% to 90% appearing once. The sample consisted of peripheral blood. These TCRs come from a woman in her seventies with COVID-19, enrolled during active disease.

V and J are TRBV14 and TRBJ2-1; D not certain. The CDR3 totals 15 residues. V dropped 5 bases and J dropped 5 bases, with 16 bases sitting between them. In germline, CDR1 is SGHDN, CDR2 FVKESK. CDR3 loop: CASSSLDGKDNEQFF. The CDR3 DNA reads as TGTGCCAGCAGCTCCCTAGACGGCAAAGACAATGAGCAGTTCTTC.

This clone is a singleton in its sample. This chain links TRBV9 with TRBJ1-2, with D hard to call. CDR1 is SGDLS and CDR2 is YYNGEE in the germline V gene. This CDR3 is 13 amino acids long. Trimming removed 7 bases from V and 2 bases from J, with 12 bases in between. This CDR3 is CASDRGSNYGYTF. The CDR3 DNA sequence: TGTGCCAGCGACCGCGGGTCCAACTATGGCTACACCTTC.

CDR3 nucleotide sequence: TGTGCCAGCAGCTTAGAGACTAGCCGCACAGATACGCAGTATTTT. It is translated as CASSLETSRTDTQYF. The chain links TRBV11-1 to TRBJ2-3; 7 nucleotides line up with TRBD2. Germline trimming cut 1 base from V and 1 base from J; bases unmatched to any gene: 2. Per germline, CDR1 SGHAT and CDR2 FQDESV (reference sequence). The CDR3 runs 15 residues.

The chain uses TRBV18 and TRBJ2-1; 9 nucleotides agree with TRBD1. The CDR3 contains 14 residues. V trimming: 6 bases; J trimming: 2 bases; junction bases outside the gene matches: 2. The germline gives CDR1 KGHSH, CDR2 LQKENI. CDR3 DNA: TGTGCCAGCTCGGGACAGGGAGCCTACAATGAGCAGTTCTTC. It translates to CASSGQGAYNEQFF.

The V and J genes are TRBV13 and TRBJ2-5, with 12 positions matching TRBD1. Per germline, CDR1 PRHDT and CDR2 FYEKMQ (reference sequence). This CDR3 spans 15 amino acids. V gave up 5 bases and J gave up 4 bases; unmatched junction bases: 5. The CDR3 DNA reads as TGTGCCAGCAGCGTCGGGACAGGGGGCATAGAGACCCAGTACTTC. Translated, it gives CASSVGTGGIETQYF.

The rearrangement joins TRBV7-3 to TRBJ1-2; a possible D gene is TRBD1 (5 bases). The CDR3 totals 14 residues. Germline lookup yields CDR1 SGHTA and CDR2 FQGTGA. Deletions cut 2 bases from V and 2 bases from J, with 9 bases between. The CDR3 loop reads CASSLGAGNYGYTF. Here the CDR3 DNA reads TGTGCCAGCAGCTTAGGGGCAGGCAACTATGGCTACACCTTC.

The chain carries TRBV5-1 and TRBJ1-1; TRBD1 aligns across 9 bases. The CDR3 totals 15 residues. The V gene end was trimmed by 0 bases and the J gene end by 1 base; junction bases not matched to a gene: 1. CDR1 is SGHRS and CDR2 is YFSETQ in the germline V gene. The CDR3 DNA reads TGCGCCAGCAGCTTGGGGGGACAGGGGAACACTGAAGCTTTCTTT. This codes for CASSLGGQGNTEAFF.